Shown below are 27 T cell receptor beta chains from a single sample sequenced in a study of blood T cells in healthy people across ages (dated by TCRdb to the mid-2010s). Library preparation used 5' RACE. The sequencing machine was an Illumina HiSeq 2500. The second PCR ran for roughly 7 to 11 cycles and used a J-beta primer mix along with a sample-barcoded 5' primer. The public reads were quality trimmed at Q25 with fastp and then assembled into clones with MiXCR by TCRdb, keeping productive beta chains. Each CDR3 protein appears once, grouped with its most common genes and DNA. Within this sample are about 1.5 million distinct CDR3 sequences, with approximately 42% of them counted one time only. The ten largest clonotypes hold approximately 7.9% of the sample. Sequencing used blood. The receptor set was obtained from a woman aged 18-30 years in good health.

The sample holds a few counts of this clonotype. V gene TRBV10-3 combines with J gene TRBJ2-3; TRBD2 matches 13 bases. Germline values: CDR1 ENHRY, CDR2 SYGVKD. The CDR3 consists of 15 residues. The V gene end was trimmed by 8 bases and the J gene end by 3 bases; junction bases not matched to a gene: 5. The CDR3, as DNA: TGTGCCATCCAAAGGGGACTAGCGGGGACAGATACGCAGTATTTT. Protein product: CAIQRGLAGTDTQYF.

This clonotype was picked up a small number of times. This chain connects TRBV2 to TRBJ2-5, with D tentatively TRBD1 (6 bases). Germline loops: CDR1 SNHLY, CDR2 FYNNEI. The CDR3 consists of 17 residues. V was shortened by 3 bases and J by 1 base, with 18 bases between the two germline ends. CDR3: CASSDIPRDNPQETQYF. CDR3 DNA: TGTGCCAGCAGTGATATCCCGAGGGACAACCCCCAAGAGACCCAGTACTTC.

The CDR3 here is CASSDSTGFGETQYF. The CDR3 bases are TGTGCCAGCAGTGACTCGACAGGGTTTGGGGAGACCCAGTACTTC. The chain uses TRBV2 and TRBJ2-5; TRBD1 matches at 7 bases. There are 15 residues in the CDR3. J lost 5 bases, V lost 3 bases, and 9 bases had no gene match. Germline values: CDR1 SNHLY, CDR2 FYNNEI.

This clonotype was seen only a few times. The rearrangement links TRBV2 to TRBJ2-7; 8 bases match TRBD1. There are 14 residues in the CDR3. Germline values: CDR1 SNHLY, CDR2 FYNNEI. Germline trimming cut 7 bases from V and 0 bases from J; bases unmatched to any gene: 5. The DNA of the CDR3 is TGTGCCAGCATCCAGGGGGCAGTCTCCTACGAGCAGTACTTC. Its translation: CASIQGAVSYEQYF.

This clonotype showed up just a few times. This chain connects TRBV20-1 to TRBJ1-5; D possibly corresponds to TRBD1 (6 bases). This CDR3 has 12 residues. Germline CDR1 DFQATT, CDR2 SNEGSKA (reference sequence). Deletions cut 6 bases from V and 7 bases from J, with 13 bases between. CDR3 sequence reads: CSATGLEQPQHF. The CDR3 bases are TGCAGTGCCACAGGGTTGGAGCAGCCCCAGCATTTT.

This clonotype was counted between two and nine times. The CDR3 DNA follows: TGTGCCAGCAGCTCCCGGGGCGAAGAGCAGTTCTTC. Its protein product is CASSSRGEEQFF. The genes are TRBV7-2 and TRBJ2-1; tentatively, D is TRBD1 or TRBD2 (5 bases each). The CDR3 length is 12 residues. Trimming pared 4 bases from V and 10 bases from J, leaving 11 bases between. Germline V lookup: CDR1 SGHTA, CDR2 FQGNSA.

In its sample, this clonotype was seen a few times. The rearrangement uses TRBV29-1 and TRBJ2-5; weak D call: TRBD1 (8 bases). From germline, CDR1 is SQVTM and CDR2 ANQGSEA. The CDR3 is 17 amino acids. V lost 1 base and J 11 bases, leaving 29 bases between the germline ends. The CDR3 loop reads CSVEAVTREDRVNEQYF. For the CDR3, the DNA is TGCAGCGTTGAAGCCGTTACTCGGGAGGACAGGGTTAATGAGCAGTACTTC. Full variable domain (rest looked up from reference TRBV29-1 and TRBJ2-5): SAVISQKPSRDICQRGTSLTIQCQVDSQVTMMFWYRQQPGQSLTLIATANQGSEATYESGFVIDKFPISRPNLTFSTLTVSNMSPEDSSIYLCSVEAVTREDRVNEQYFGPGTRLLVL.

This chain uses TRBV24-1 with TRBJ2-3; the match to TRBD2 covers 9 bases. Germline loops: CDR1 KGHDR, CDR2 SFDVKD. The CDR3 totals 18 residues. The V segment lost 4 bases and the J segment 5 bases; nucleotides outside the gene matches: 15. The CDR3 spells CATSDRSYGAGGVDTQYF. CDR3 coding DNA: TGTGCCACCAGTGACCGTTCTTATGGTGCGGGAGGGGTAGATACGCAGTATTTT.

About this clonotype itself: Compared with germline, one end of the junction differs, possibly owing to a read error. The chain uses TRBV12-3 or TRBV12-4 and TRBJ2-1, with a possible D match to TRBD2 (6 bases). There are 15 residues in the CDR3. The CDR3 DNA reads as TGTGCCAGCAGTCCCCCTGGGGAGGCGGGTAATGAGCAGTTGTTC. The encoded protein is CASSPPGEAGNEQLF.

The chain has TRBV4-1 and TRBJ1-4; 7 bases fit TRBD1. V was pared by 4 bases and J by 8 bases, with 10 bases of the junction left unmatched. The length of the CDR3 is 15 residues. CDR1 and CDR2 (germline): MGHRA, YSYEKL. CDR3 nucleotides: TGCGCCAGCAGCCGGTCAGGGGGGGTTGGGGAAAAACTGTTTTTT. Protein: CASSRSGGVGEKLFF.

This clonotype was observed a few times. The genes are TRBV6-1 and TRBJ2-2; 7 bases are shared with TRBD1. Germline lookup yields CDR1 MNHNS and CDR2 SASEGT. Unmatched junction bases numbered 5, after V lost 5 bases and J lost 5 bases. CDR3 size: 14 residues. The CDR3 DNA reads as TGTGCCAGCAGTTCGGCAGGGGGTACCGGGGAGCTGTTTTTT. Translated: CASSSAGGTGELFF.

This clonotype was detected a few times. The rearrangement uses TRBV7-9 and TRBJ1-5; a weak D match, TRBD1 (5 bases). Looked up from germline, CDR1 is SEHNR and CDR2 is FQNEAQ (reference sequence). Trimming took 5 bases from V and 6 from J, leaving 11 bases between them. This CDR3 is built from 13 residues. The CDR3 here is CASSGGGFQPQHF. The CDR3 bases are TGTGCCAGCAGCGGTGGGGGTTTTCAGCCCCAGCATTTT.

The chain joins TRBV7-2 to TRBJ2-1; TRBD2 matches 7 bases. V lost 5 bases, J lost 7 bases, and 8 bases stayed unmatched. Germline CDR1 reads SGHTA; CDR2 reads FQGNSA. The CDR3 contains 14 residues. The CDR3 sequence: CASSPLTGGNEQFF. DNA of the CDR3: TGTGCCAGCAGCCCTTTGACCGGGGGGAATGAGCAGTTCTTC.

This chain uses TRBV9 with TRBJ2-1, with 16 nucleotides matching TRBD2. The length of the CDR3 is 16 residues. The germline gives CDR1 SGDLS, CDR2 YYNGEE. J gave up 8 bases and V 4 bases, and 6 bases lay outside the gene matches. The CDR3 protein is CASSSKGLAGGDEQFF. CDR3 sequence (DNA): TGTGCCAGCAGCAGTAAGGGACTAGCGGGGGGGGATGAGCAGTTCTTC. Variable domain in full (rest from reference TRBV9 and TRBJ2-1): DSGVTQTPKHLITATGQRVTLRCSPRSGDLSVYWYQQSLDQGLQFLIQYYNGEERAKGNILERFSAQQFPDLHSELNLSSLELGDSALYFCASSSKGLAGGDEQFFGPGTRLTVL.

This chain connects TRBV4-2 to TRBJ2-7; TRBD2 is a possible D gene (5 bases). Germline V gene data show CDR1 as LGHNA and CDR2 as YNFKEQ. Deletions cut 0 bases from V and 0 bases from J, with 12 bases between. This CDR3 contains 16 residues. CDR3 protein: CASSQDDRGSSYEQYF. The CDR3, as DNA: TGTGCCAGCAGCCAAGACGATCGGGGAAGCTCCTACGAGCAGTACTTC.

This clonotype was seen a single time. This chain connects TRBV5-1 to TRBJ2-3; D is possibly TRBD2 (5 bases). CDR3 size: 16 residues. The V end lost 0 bases, the J end lost 0 bases, and 11 bases lay between the germline ends. Germline V gene data show CDR1 as SGHRS and CDR2 as YFSETQ. This CDR3 reads CASSLVGRLSTDTQYF. In DNA form, the CDR3 reads TGCGCCAGCAGCTTGGTAGGGAGACTAAGCACAGATACGCAGTATTTT.

This clonotype was observed a handful of times. The chain carries TRBV6-5 and TRBJ1-2; D might be TRBD1 (5 bases). This CDR3 has 14 residues. The ends were cut back, 1 base at V and 4 bases at J, with 10 bases in the middle. Looked up from germline, CDR1 is MNHEY and CDR2 is SVGAGI. CDR3 protein: CASSYLDSTYGYTF. The CDR3 DNA reads TGTGCCAGCAGTTACTTAGACAGTACCTATGGCTACACCTTC.

V and J are TRBV20-1 and TRBJ2-1; D is unclear. Germline CDR1 reads DFQATT; CDR2 reads SNEGSKA (reference sequence). With 0 bases removed from V and 6 bases from J, the gap between germline ends came to 12 bases. This CDR3 spans 14 amino acids. The chain's CDR3 is CSAREWSAANEQFF. CDR3 nucleotides: TGCAGTGCTAGAGAGTGGTCGGCGGCCAATGAGCAGTTCTTC.

This clonotype was seen a handful of times. This chain joins TRBV5-1 and TRBJ2-4; D remains ambiguous. The length of the CDR3 is 13 residues. The V end was cut by 4 bases, the J end by 13 bases, with 18 bases between. Germline loops: CDR1 SGHRS, CDR2 YFSETQ. CDR3 residues: CASSVAENNEQYF. The CDR3 DNA follows: TGCGCCAGCAGCGTGGCAGAAAACAATGAGCAGTACTTC. Supplemented by reference TRBV5-1 and TRBJ2-4, the full variable domain reads KAGVTQTPRYLIKTRGQQVTLSCSPISGHRSVSWYQQTPGQGLQFLFEYFSETQRNKGNFPGRFSGRQFSNSRSEMNVSTLELGDSALYLCASSVAENNEQYFGAGTRLSVL.

This rearrangement joins TRBV3-1 to TRBJ1-6, with 8 bases fitting TRBD1. The CDR3 covers 18 residues. J was trimmed by 5 bases and V by 1 base; bases with no gene match: 10. Germline lookup yields CDR1 LGHDT and CDR2 YNNKEL (reference sequence). Here the CDR3 reads CASSQGGQGANNNSPLHF. CDR3 DNA sequence: TGTGCCAGCAGCCAAGGAGGGCAGGGGGCAAACAATAATTCACCCCTCCACTTT.

In this sample, this clonotype turned up once. The chain couples TRBV28 to TRBJ1-2, with D perhaps TRBD1 (5 bases). The germline V gene encodes CDR1 MDHEN and CDR2 SYDVKM. V was shortened by 2 bases and J by 5 bases, with 21 bases between the two germline ends. The CDR3 runs 17 residues. DNA for the CDR3: TGTGCCAGCAGTTTACTCTCGGGGTCCGGGGGGATGTATGGCTACACCTTC. Translated: CASSLLSGSGGMYGYTF.

The chain joins TRBV20-1 to TRBJ2-7, with D hard to call. Germline CDR1 is DFQATT and CDR2 is SNEGSKA (reference sequence). The CDR3 contains 12 residues. The V end lost 4 bases, the J end lost 6 bases, and 13 bases lay between the germline ends. CDR3 in DNA: TGCAGTGCTACCCCGAGCGCGTCCGAGCAGTACTTC. It specifies CSATPSASEQYF.

A few counts support this clonotype. The chain recombines TRBV29-1 with TRBJ2-1, with 11 bases that match TRBD2. V shed 5 bases, J shed 9 bases, and the junction held 12 bases outside the gene matches. Germline V gene data show CDR1 as SQVTM and CDR2 as ANQGSEA. There are 15 residues in the CDR3. CDR3 in amino acids: CSVKPTSGTVGEQFF. In DNA form, the CDR3 reads TGCAGCGTTAAGCCGACTAGCGGGACGGTAGGTGAGCAGTTCTTC.

The sample holds many counts of this clonotype. V is TRBV20-1 and J is TRBJ1-1; D is unclear. V was clipped by 3 bases and J by 1 base, with 6 bases between them. This CDR3 is 12 amino acids long. The germline V gene has CDR1 DFQATT and CDR2 SNEGSKA (reference sequence). The CDR3 coding sequence is TGCAGTGCTAGGGGCGGGAACACTGAAGCTTTCTTT. It yields the protein CSARGGNTEAFF.

The chain uses TRBV11-1 and TRBJ2-2; 8 bases fit TRBD1. The CDR3 is 15 amino acids. Germline V CDR1 and CDR2: SGHAT, FQDESV (reference sequence). J was trimmed by 5 bases and V by 5 bases; bases with no gene match: 7. CDR3 protein: CASSKDRGGTGELFF. CDR3 nucleotides: TGTGCCAGCAGCAAAGACAGGGGCGGGACCGGGGAGCTGTTTTTT. The entire variable domain, with the rest obtained from reference TRBV11-1 and TRBJ2-2, is as follows: EAEVAQSPRYKITEKSQAVAFWCDPISGHATLYWYRQILGQGPELLVQFQDESVVDDSQLPKDRFSAERLKGVDSTLKIQPAELGDSAMYLCASSKDRGGTGELFFGEGSRLTVL.

Concerning this clonotype: This sequence may be a read error, since a much larger clone differs from it by one base. The gene calls are TRBV6-1 and TRBJ2-1; 11 bases are shared with TRBD2. Per the germline V gene, CDR1 is MNHNS and CDR2 is SASEGT. This CDR3 spans 14 amino acids. V shed 8 bases, J shed 9 bases, and the junction held 9 bases outside the gene matches. The CDR3 is CASSLAGGITEQFF. The CDR3 nucleotides read TGTGCCAGCTCGCTAGCGGGGGGAATCACTGAGCAGTTCTTC.

The rearrangement joins TRBV4-1 to TRBJ2-4; 7 bases agree with TRBD1. The J call may be wrong; the DNA end is better matched by TRBJ2-7. The length of the CDR3 is 15 residues. The germline CDR1 and CDR2 sequences are MGHRA and YSYEKL. The CDR3 coding sequence is TGCGCCAGCAGCCTCCGACAGGGATTGTCTTACGAGCAGTACTTC. Protein sequence: CASSLRQGLSYEQYF.